This TCR beta chain originates from a study of blood T cell repertoires in COVID-19. Study summary: COVID-19 samples from acute and convalescent phases originated in the United States, Italy and Spain. PBMCs, B-cell-depleted T cells, or T cells provided the cDNA or gDNA that made up the material.

Authors' data handling: The assay estimated nucleated cells by amplifying reference gene primers. The method was immunoSEQ multiplex PCR; TCRdb's version includes in-frame clones alone and lacks a portion of them. From that table come the V and J calls and clone size; the DNA was used to work out D and trimming. The sample lists about 58,000 clones; 60% to 85% were seen once. V shed 3 bases and J 5 bases; nucleotides not matched to a gene: 15. Per germline, CDR1 SEHNR and CDR2 FQNEAQ (reference sequence). This CDR3 comprises 18 residues. The chain combines TRBV7-9 with TRBJ2-1, with 8 bases that match TRBD2. Sequences were obtained from peripheral blood. The source of this sequence is a human donor in a cohort sampled during active COVID-19. Written as DNA, the CDR3 is TGTGCCAGCAGCTTTTGGGCTAGCGGGTTAATTGAGAACAATGAGCAGTTCTTC. The encoded protein is CASSFWASGLIENNEQFF.